The present TCR beta chain was sequenced within a study of regulatory and conventional T cells in RAG deficiency. Data came from immunoSEQ multiplex PCR; TCRdb stores just in-frame clones and leaves some out. The profile covers some 35,000 clones, with about 70% appearing a single time and about 3.4% taken by the ten largest. This clone came up a few times. Blood CD4+ CD25-low CD127-high conventional T cells supplied the genomic DNA template. Trimming removed 8 bases at V and 2 bases at J, with 10 bases between. The germline V gene has CDR1 MNHNY and CDR2 SVGAGI (reference sequence). This CDR3 contains 12 residues. The sample was also reused in another study, on regulatory T cells. That study adds: Primers: 52 TRBV forward and 13 TRBJ reverse.

The sequencing sample was made of CD4+ effector T cells sorted from blood. This chain uses TRBV6-6 with TRBJ2-7; maybe TRBD1 (6 bases). The sequence was obtained from a human donor in good health. CDR3 sequence (DNA): TGTGCCAGCGGAACAGGGACCTACGAGCAGTACTTC. Translation gives CASGTGTYEQYF.